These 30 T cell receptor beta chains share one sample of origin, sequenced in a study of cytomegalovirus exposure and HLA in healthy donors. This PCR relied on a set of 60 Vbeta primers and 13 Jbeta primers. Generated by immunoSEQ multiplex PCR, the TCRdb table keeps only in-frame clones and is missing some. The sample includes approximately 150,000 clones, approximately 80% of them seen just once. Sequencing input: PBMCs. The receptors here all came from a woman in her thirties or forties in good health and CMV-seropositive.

CDR3 in DNA: TGTGCCAGCAGCGTAGATCTAGCTGTCTACAATGAGCAGTTCTTC. It yields the protein CASSVDLAVYNEQFF. V gene TRBV9 combines with J gene TRBJ2-1; a possible D gene is TRBD2 (5 bases). The CDR3 has 15 residues. Germline V lookup: CDR1 SGDLS, CDR2 YYNGEE. V was cut by 0 bases and J by 3 bases, with 10 bases left in between.

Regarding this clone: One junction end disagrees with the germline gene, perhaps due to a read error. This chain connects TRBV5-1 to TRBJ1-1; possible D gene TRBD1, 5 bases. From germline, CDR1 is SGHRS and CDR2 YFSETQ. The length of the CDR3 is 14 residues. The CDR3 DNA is TGTGCCAGCAGCCGGGGGAGGGCGGTTCCTGAAGCTTTCTTT. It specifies CASSRGRAVPEAFF.

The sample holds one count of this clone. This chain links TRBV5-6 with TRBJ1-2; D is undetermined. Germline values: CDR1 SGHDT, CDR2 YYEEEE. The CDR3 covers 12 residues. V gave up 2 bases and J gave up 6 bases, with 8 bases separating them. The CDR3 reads CASSFMSNGYTF. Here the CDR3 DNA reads TGTGCCAGCAGCTTTATGAGCAATGGCTACACCTTC.

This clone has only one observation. CDR3 sequence: CASSSGQGRETQYF. In nucleotides, the CDR3 is TGTGCCAGCAGCTCCGGACAGGGTCGAGAGACCCAGTACTTC. The gene calls are TRBV28 and TRBJ2-5, with 8 bases lining up with TRBD1. Germline V CDR1 and CDR2: MDHEN, SYDVKM. Trimming cost V 6 bases and J 4 bases; bases outside gene matches: 7. The CDR3 loop spans 14 amino acids.

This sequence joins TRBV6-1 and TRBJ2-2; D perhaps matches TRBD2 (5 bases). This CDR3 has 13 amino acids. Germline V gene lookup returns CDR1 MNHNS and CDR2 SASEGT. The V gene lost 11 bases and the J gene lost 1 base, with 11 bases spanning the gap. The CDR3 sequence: CAAGVRNTGELFF. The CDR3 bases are TGTGCCGCCGGGGTACGGAACACCGGGGAGCTGTTTTTT.

CDR3 amino acids: CASSVTGSLTGELFF. In DNA form, the CDR3 reads TGTGCCAGCAGCGTAACCGGGAGCCTCACCGGGGAGCTGTTTTTT. V is TRBV9 and J is TRBJ2-2, with D tentatively TRBD2 (6 bases). The V end lost 1 base, the J end lost 4 bases, and 11 bases lay between the germline ends. The CDR3 runs 15 residues. Germline CDR1 is SGDLS and CDR2 is YYNGEE. The variable domain in full, with the rest retrieved from reference TRBV9 and TRBJ2-2, is DSGVTQTPKHLITATGQRVTLRCSPRSGDLSVYWYQQSLDQGLQFLIQYYNGEERAKGNILERFSAQQFPDLHSELNLSSLELGDSALYFCASSVTGSLTGELFFGEGSRLTVL.

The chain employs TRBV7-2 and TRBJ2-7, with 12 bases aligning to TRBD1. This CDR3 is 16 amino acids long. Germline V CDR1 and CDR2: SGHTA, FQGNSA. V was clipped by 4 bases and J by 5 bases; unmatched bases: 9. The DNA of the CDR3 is TGTGCCAGCAGCTGGTGGGGACAGGGGGCGCCGGACGAGCAGTACTTC. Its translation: CASSWWGQGAPDEQYF. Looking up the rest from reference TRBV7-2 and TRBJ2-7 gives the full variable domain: GAGVSQSPSNKVTEKGKDVELRCDPISGHTALYWYRQSLGQGLEFLIYFQGNSAPDKSGLPSDRFSAERTGGSVSTLTIQRTQQEDSAVYLCASSWWGQGAPDEQYFGPGTRLTVT.

The CDR3, as DNA: TGTGCCAGCAGCTTCAGGGGGCGCGGCACTGAAGCTTTCTTT. It is translated as CASSFRGRGTEAFF. V gene TRBV7-9 combines with J gene TRBJ1-1; TRBD1 aligns across 8 bases. This CDR3 contains 14 residues. In germline, CDR1 is SEHNR, CDR2 FQNEAQ (reference sequence). V trimming: 3 bases; J trimming: 4 bases; junction bases outside the gene matches: 4. The full variable domain, with the rest looked up from reference TRBV7-9 and TRBJ1-1, is DTGVSQNPRHKITKRGQNVTFRCDPISEHNRLYWYRQTLGQGPEFLTYFQNEAQLEKSRLLSDRFSAERPKGSFSTLEIQRTEQGDSAMYLCASSFRGRGTEAFFGQGTRLTVV.

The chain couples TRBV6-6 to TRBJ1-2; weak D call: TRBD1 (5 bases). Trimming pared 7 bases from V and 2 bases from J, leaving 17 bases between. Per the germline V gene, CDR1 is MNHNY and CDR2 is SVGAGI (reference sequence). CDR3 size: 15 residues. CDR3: CASTPREGPNYGYTF. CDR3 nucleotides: TGTGCCAGCACCCCTCGGGAGGGGCCCAACTATGGCTACACCTTC.

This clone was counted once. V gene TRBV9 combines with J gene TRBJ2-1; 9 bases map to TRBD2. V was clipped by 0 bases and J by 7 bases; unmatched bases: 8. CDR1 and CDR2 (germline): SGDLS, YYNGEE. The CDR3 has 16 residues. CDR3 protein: CASSVDLAGVRNEQFF. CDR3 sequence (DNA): TGTGCCAGCAGCGTAGATTTAGCGGGAGTAAGGAATGAGCAGTTCTTC.

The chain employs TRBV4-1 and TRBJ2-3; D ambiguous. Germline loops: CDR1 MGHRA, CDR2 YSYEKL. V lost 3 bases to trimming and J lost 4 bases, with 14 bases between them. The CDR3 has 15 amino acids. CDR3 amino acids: CASSQLGLVADTQYF. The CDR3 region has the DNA TGCGCCAGCAGCCAGCTGGGCCTGGTGGCAGATACGCAGTATTTT.

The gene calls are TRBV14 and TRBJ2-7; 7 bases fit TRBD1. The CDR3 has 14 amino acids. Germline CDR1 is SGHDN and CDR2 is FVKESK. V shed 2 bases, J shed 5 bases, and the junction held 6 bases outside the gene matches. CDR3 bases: TGTGCCAGCAGCCAACTGGGACAGTCTAACGAGCAGTACTTC. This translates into CASSQLGQSNEQYF.

CDR3 DNA sequence: TGTGCCAGCAGCTCATTCTTGGGGGGGGAAGAGACCCAGTACTTC. This gives the protein CASSSFLGGEETQYF. The chain carries TRBV7-9 and TRBJ2-5; 7 nucleotides match TRBD2. This CDR3 is built from 15 residues. The V and J ends lost 4 bases and 3 bases, in that order; junction bases with no gene match: 8. CDR1 SEHNR and CDR2 FQNEAQ come from the germline V gene (reference sequence).

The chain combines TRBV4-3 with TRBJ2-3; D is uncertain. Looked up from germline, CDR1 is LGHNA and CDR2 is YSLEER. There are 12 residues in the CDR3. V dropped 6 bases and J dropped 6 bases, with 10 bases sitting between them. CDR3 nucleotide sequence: TGCGCCAGCAGGCTCCCTACGGATACGCAGTATTTT. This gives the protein CASRLPTDTQYF.

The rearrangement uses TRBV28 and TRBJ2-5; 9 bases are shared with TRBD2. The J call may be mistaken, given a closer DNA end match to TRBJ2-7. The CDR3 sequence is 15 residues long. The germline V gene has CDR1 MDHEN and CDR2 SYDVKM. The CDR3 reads CASTRGTSNKNEQYF. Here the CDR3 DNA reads TGTGCCAGCACCCGCGGGACTAGCAACAAGAACGAGCAGTACTTC.

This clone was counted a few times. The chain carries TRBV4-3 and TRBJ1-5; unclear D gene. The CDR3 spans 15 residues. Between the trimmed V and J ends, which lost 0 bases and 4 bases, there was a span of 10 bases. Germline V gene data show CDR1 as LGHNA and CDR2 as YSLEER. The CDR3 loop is CASSQDSQSNQPQHF. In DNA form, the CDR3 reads TGCGCCAGCAGCCAAGATTCACAAAGTAATCAGCCCCAGCATTTT.

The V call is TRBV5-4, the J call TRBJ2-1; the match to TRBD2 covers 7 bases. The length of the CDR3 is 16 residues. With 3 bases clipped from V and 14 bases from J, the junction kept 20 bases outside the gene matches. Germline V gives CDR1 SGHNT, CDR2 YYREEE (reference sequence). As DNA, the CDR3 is TGTGCCAGCAGCTCTGGGACTAACTTCCCTGCCCCCAGTAAGTTCTTC. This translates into CASSSGTNFPAPSKFF.

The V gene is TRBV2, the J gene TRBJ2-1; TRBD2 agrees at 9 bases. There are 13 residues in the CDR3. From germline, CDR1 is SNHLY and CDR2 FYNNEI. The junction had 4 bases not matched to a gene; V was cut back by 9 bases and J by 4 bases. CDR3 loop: CASSSGVYNEQFF. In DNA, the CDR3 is TGTGCCAGTTCTAGCGGGGTTTACAATGAGCAGTTCTTC.

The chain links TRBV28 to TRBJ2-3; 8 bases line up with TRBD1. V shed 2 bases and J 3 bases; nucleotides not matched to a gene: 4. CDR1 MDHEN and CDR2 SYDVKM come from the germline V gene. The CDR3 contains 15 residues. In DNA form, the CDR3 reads TGTGCCAGCAGTTTAACAGGGGGTAGTACAGATACGCAGTATTTT. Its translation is CASSLTGGSTDTQYF.

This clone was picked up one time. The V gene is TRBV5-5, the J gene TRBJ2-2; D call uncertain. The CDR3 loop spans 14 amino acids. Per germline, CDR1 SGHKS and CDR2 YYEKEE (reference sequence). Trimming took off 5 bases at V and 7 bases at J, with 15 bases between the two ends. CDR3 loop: CASRLDNYDGELFF. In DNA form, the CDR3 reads TGTGCCAGCAGACTCGACAATTATGACGGGGAGCTGTTTTTT.

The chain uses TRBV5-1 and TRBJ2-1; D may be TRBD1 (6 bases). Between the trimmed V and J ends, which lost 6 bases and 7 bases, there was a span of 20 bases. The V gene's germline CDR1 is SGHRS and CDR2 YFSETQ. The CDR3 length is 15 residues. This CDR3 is CASTNRETFSNEQFF. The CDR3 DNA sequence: TGCGCCAGCACCAACAGGGAAACCTTTAGTAATGAGCAGTTCTTC.

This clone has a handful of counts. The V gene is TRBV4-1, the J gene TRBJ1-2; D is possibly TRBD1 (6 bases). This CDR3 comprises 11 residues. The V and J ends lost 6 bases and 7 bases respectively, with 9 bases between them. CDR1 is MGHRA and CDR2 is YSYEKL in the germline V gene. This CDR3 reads CASRQGAGYTF. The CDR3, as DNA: TGCGCCAGCAGACAGGGTGCTGGCTACACCTTC.

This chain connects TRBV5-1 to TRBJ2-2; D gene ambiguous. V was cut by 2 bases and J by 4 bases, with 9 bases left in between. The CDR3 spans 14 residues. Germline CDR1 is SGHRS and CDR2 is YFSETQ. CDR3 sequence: CASSLDKTTGELFF. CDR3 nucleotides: TGCGCCAGCAGCTTAGACAAGACCACCGGGGAGCTGTTTTTT.

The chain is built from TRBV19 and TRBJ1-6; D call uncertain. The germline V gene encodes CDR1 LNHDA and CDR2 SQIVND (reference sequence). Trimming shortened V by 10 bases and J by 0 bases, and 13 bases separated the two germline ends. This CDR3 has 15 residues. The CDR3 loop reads CATAAGSSYNSPLHF. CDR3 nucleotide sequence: TGTGCCACCGCTGCGGGGAGCTCCTATAATTCACCCCTCCACTTT.

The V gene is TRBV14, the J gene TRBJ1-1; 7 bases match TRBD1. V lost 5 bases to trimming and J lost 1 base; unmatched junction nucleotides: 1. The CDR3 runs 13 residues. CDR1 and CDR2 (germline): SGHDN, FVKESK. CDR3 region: CASSDRENTEAFF. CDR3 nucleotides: TGTGCCAGCAGCGACAGGGAGAACACTGAAGCTTTCTTT.

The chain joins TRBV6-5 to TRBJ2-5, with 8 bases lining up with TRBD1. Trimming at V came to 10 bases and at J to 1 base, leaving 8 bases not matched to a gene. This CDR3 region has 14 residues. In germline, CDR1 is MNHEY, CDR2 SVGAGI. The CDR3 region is CATRPGQVQETQYF. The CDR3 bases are TGTGCCACCAGACCGGGACAGGTCCAAGAGACCCAGTACTTC.

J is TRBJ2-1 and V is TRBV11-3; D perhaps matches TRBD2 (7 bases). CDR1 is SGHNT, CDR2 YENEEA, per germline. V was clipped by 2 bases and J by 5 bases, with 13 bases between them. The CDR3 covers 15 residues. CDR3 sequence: CASSLRGAVDNEQFF. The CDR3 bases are TGTGCCAGCAGCTTACGGGGGGCCGTGGACAATGAGCAGTTCTTC.

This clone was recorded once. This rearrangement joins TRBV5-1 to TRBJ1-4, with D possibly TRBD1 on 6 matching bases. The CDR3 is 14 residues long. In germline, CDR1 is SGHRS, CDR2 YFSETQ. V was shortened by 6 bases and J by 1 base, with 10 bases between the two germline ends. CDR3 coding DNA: TGCGCCAGCACGATAGGGGGAACTAATGAAAAACTGTTTTTT. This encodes CASTIGGTNEKLFF. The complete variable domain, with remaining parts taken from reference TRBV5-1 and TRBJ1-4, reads KAGVTQTPRYLIKTRGQQVTLSCSPISGHRSVSWYQQTPGQGLQFLFEYFSETQRNKGNFPGRFSGRQFSNSRSEMNVSTLELGDSALYLCASTIGGTNEKLFFGSGTQLSVL.

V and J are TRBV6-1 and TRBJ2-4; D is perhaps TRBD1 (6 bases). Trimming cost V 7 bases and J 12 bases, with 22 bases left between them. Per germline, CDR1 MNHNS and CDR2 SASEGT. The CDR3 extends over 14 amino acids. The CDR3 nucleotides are TGTGCCAGCACCACCTCGAAGGGGCAGGGGTCTCAGTACTTC. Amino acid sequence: CASTTSKGQGSQYF.

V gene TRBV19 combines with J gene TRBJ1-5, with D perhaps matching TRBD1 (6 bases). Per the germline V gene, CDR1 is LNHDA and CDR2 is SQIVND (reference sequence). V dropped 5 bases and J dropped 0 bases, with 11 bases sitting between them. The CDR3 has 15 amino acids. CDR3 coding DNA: TGTGCCAGTAGTCGTGGGGGCTTTAGCAATCAGCCCCAGCATTTT. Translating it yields CASSRGGFSNQPQHF.